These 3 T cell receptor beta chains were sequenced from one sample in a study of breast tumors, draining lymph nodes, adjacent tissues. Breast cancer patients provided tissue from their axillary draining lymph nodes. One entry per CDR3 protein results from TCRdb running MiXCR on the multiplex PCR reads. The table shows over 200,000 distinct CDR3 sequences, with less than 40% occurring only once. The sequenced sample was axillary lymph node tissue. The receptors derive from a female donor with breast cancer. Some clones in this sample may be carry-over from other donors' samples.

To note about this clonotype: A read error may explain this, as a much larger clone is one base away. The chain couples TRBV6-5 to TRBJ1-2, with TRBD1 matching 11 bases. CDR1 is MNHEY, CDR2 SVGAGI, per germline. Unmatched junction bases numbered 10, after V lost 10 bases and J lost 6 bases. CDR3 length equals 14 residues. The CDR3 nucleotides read TGTGCCATCCTCCGGGACAGGGGGTGGCATGGCTACACCTTC. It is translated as CAILRDRGWHGYTF.

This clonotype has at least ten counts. Here the CDR3 reads CASSVAADALETQYF. The CDR3 DNA is TGTGCCAGCAGCGTAGCCGCGGACGCGTTGGAGACCCAGTACTTC. The chain joins TRBV9 to TRBJ2-5, with D hard to call. This CDR3 has 15 amino acids. Per the germline V gene, CDR1 is SGDLS and CDR2 is YYNGEE. The ends were cut back, 0 bases at V and 5 bases at J, with 14 bases in the middle. The full variable domain, its missing parts supplied by reference TRBV9 and TRBJ2-5, is DSGVTQTPKHLITATGQRVTLRCSPRSGDLSVYWYQQSLDQGLQFLIQYYNGEERAKGNILERFSAQQFPDLHSELNLSSLELGDSALYFCASSVAADALETQYFGPGTRLLVL.

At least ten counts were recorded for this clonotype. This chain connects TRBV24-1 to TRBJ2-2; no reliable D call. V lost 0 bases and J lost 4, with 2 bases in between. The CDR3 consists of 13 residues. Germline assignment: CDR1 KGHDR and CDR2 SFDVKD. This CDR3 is CATSDLVTGELFF. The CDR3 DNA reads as TGTGCCACCAGTGATTTGGTCACCGGGGAGCTGTTTTTT.